The 25 T cell receptor beta chains below all came from one sample that was sequenced in a study of a mutant IDH1 vaccine in newly diagnosed glioma. The protocol was immunoSEQ multiplex PCR, while the TCRdb copy is restricted to in-frame clones and leaves out a portion. The table records 23,000 or so clones, 91% of them present only once. The sample's time point: baseline, week 1 (first vaccination visit). Treatment indicated: pre-vaccination baseline after standard-of-care therapy. This specimen consisted of PBMCs, obtained from a glioma patient treated with radiotherapy, temozolomide or both. The receptors originated from a man aged 25-45 years with glioma.

The rearrangement links TRBV5-1 to TRBJ2-2; D remains ambiguous. The V end was cut by 0 bases, the J end by 3 bases, with 0 bases between. Germline V gene lookup returns CDR1 SGHRS and CDR2 YFSETQ. This CDR3 contains 12 residues. The CDR3 DNA reads TGCGCCAGCAGCTTGGACACCGGGGAGCTGTTTTTT. This translates into CASSLDTGELFF.

The sample holds one count of this clone. V usage is TRBV27 and J usage is TRBJ1-1; no firm D call. The CDR3 spans 14 residues. Trimming took off 1 base at V and 5 bases at J, with 11 bases between the two ends. Germline CDR1 MNHEY, CDR2 SMNVEV (reference sequence). CDR3 loop: CASSLLASKTEAFF. For the CDR3, the DNA is TGTGCCAGCAGTTTATTGGCGTCGAAGACTGAAGCTTTCTTT.

The chain joins TRBV4-1 to TRBJ1-3, with 9 bases that match TRBD1. The ends lost 3 bases at V and 5 bases at J; junction bases unmatched: 5. The germline gives CDR1 MGHRA, CDR2 YSYEKL. CDR3 length equals 15 residues. The chain's CDR3 is CASSHGTGFRNTIYF. In DNA, the CDR3 is TGCGCCAGCAGCCATGGGACAGGGTTCCGAAACACCATATATTTT.

The CDR3 sequence: CSVGTGLEEQYF. In DNA form, the CDR3 reads TGCAGCGTTGGCACAGGGTTAGAGGAGCAGTACTTC. V and J are TRBV29-1 and TRBJ2-7, with D tentatively TRBD1 (6 bases). V lost 4 bases and J lost 7, with 14 bases in between. This CDR3 region has 12 residues. The germline gives CDR1 SQVTM, CDR2 ANQGSEA.

This clone appeared a single time. The rearrangement uses TRBV19 and TRBJ2-4, with TRBD2 as a possible D gene (5 bases). Germline assignment: CDR1 LNHDA and CDR2 SQIVND (reference sequence). CDR3 size: 15 residues. Trimming took off 5 bases at V and 0 bases at J, with 11 bases between the two ends. CDR3 nucleotide sequence: TGTGCCAGTAGTCCGTTCGGACTAGCCAAAAACATTCAGTACTTC. The encoded protein is CASSPFGLAKNIQYF.

This clone was recorded once. The gene calls are TRBV9 and TRBJ2-1, with 11 bases that match TRBD2. Germline lookup yields CDR1 SGDLS and CDR2 YYNGEE. CDR3 length: 15 amino acids. V was pared by 7 bases and J by 4 bases, with 7 bases of the junction left unmatched. Here the CDR3 DNA reads TGTGCCAGCTTAAGGACTAGCGGGTCTTACAATGAGCAGTTCTTC. Amino acid sequence: CASLRTSGSYNEQFF.

This clone was detected only once. The rearrangement links TRBV14 to TRBJ2-7; 8 bases align to TRBD1. The CDR3 totals 15 residues. With 4 bases clipped from V and 4 bases from J, the junction kept 9 bases outside the gene matches. Germline assignment: CDR1 SGHDN and CDR2 FVKESK. The CDR3 DNA reads as TGTGCCAGCAGCCCCGTGGGACAGGCGTATTACGAGCAGTACTTC. Protein product: CASSPVGQAYYEQYF. The variable domain in full, completed from reference TRBV14 and TRBJ2-7, reads EAGVTQFPSHSVIEKGQTVTLRCDPISGHDNLYWYRRVMGKEIKFLLHFVKESKQDESGMPNNRFLAERTGGTYSTLKVQPAELEDSGVYFCASSPVGQAYYEQYFGPGTRLTVT.

The rearrangement joins TRBV27 to TRBJ1-2; D is undetermined. This CDR3 is built from 14 residues. V was cut by 2 bases and J by 5 bases, with 12 bases left in between. CDR1 MNHEY and CDR2 SMNVEV come from the germline V gene (reference sequence). CDR3 nucleotide sequence: TGTGCCAGCAGTTTAACCGGAGGCCCATATGGCTACACCTTC. Translating gives CASSLTGGPYGYTF.

This clone was counted a single time. This chain joins TRBV7-9 and TRBJ1-1; D is perhaps TRBD1 (5 bases). Germline V gives CDR1 SEHNR, CDR2 FQNEAQ (reference sequence). The CDR3 has 14 residues. Trimming left V 1 base short and J 3 bases short, with 9 bases between. The DNA of the CDR3 is TGTGCCAGCAGCTTAGACAGGTCGGACACTGAAGCTTTCTTT. It yields the protein CASSLDRSDTEAFF.

The chain joins TRBV6-5 to TRBJ1-2; D remains ambiguous. The CDR3 has 15 amino acids. The ends were cut back, 0 bases at V and 2 bases at J, with 10 bases in the middle. Germline CDR1 is MNHEY and CDR2 is SVGAGI. In nucleotides, the CDR3 is TGTGCCAGCAGTTACTCGAAGGCACTAAACTATGGCTACACCTTC. Amino acid sequence: CASSYSKALNYGYTF.

The V gene is TRBV5-6, the J gene TRBJ1-2; D remains unclear. The CDR3 has 14 amino acids. Germline V gene lookup returns CDR1 SGHDT and CDR2 YYEEEE. With 0 bases removed from V and 1 base from J, the gap between germline ends came to 7 bases. The CDR3 here is CASSLDGFNYGYTF. The CDR3 DNA sequence: TGTGCCAGCAGCTTGGACGGATTTAACTATGGCTACACCTTC.

CDR3 residues: CASSTNPYEQYF. The CDR3 region has the DNA TGTGCCAGTAGTACCAACCCCTACGAGCAGTACTTC. The chain combines TRBV19 with TRBJ2-7, with D uncertain. CDR3 length: 12 residues. V was clipped by 4 bases and J by 2 bases, with 6 bases between them. CDR1 and CDR2 from the germline V gene are LNHDA and SQIVND (reference sequence).

This clone appeared a few times. V and J are TRBV6-5 and TRBJ2-7; D may be TRBD1 (6 bases). The CDR3 covers 16 residues. The germline V and J ends were trimmed by 4 bases and 6 bases, with 22 bases remaining between them. Germline assignment: CDR1 MNHEY and CDR2 SVGAGI. CDR3: CASSSRSGDAGREQYF. DNA of the CDR3: TGTGCCAGCAGTTCCCGGTCAGGGGACGCCGGGCGCGAGCAGTACTTC.

The CDR3 spells CASSSGRSATDTQYF. The CDR3 DNA reads as TGCGCCAGCAGCTCTGGGCGGAGTGCCACAGATACGCAGTATTTT. The chain recombines TRBV5-1 with TRBJ2-3; D uncertain. Germline CDR1 is SGHRS and CDR2 is YFSETQ. The ends were cut back, 3 bases at V and 2 bases at J, with 13 bases in the middle. The CDR3 has 15 residues.

The chain links TRBV5-1 to TRBJ2-3, with D perhaps assigned TRBD1 or TRBD2 (6 bases each). The V gene's germline CDR1 is SGHRS and CDR2 YFSETQ. Between the trimmed V and J ends, which lost 4 bases and 0 bases, there was a span of 12 bases. This CDR3 region has 15 residues. CDR3 loop: CASSRRDKSTDTQYF. In DNA form, the CDR3 reads TGCGCCAGCAGCAGGCGGGACAAGAGCACAGATACGCAGTATTTT.

This chain connects TRBV11-1 to TRBJ2-1; D possibly corresponds to TRBD2 (6 bases). CDR3 length equals 16 residues. V gave up 2 bases and J gave up 8 bases, with 19 bases separating them. Germline CDR1 SGHAT, CDR2 FQDESV (reference sequence). As DNA, the CDR3 is TGTGCCAGCAGCTTAATGTTAAAGGACTATTCGCATGAGCAGTTCTTC. Translating gives CASSLMLKDYSHEQFF.

This chain uses TRBV5-6 with TRBJ1-3; no reliable D call. The CDR3 runs to 14 residues. Germline V gene data show CDR1 as SGHDT and CDR2 as YYEEEE. Deletions cut 4 bases from V and 0 bases from J, with 8 bases between. The CDR3 nucleotides are TGTGCCAGCAGCCCCGGGCACTCTGGAAACACCATATATTTT. Its translation: CASSPGHSGNTIYF.

The J gene is TRBJ1-1, the V gene TRBV14; D is undetermined. V shed 0 bases and J shed 2 bases, with 4 bases lying between them. Germline V gene data show CDR1 as SGHDN and CDR2 as FVKESK. This CDR3 has 13 residues. CDR3 nucleotides: TGTGCCAGCAGCCAAGATTCCAACACTGAAGCTTTCTTT. It codes for CASSQDSNTEAFF.

V gene TRBV19 combines with J gene TRBJ1-2; perhaps TRBD1 as D (6 bases). Germline assignment: CDR1 LNHDA and CDR2 SQIVND (reference sequence). V shed 3 bases and J shed 2 bases, with 7 bases lying between them. The CDR3 totals 13 residues. The CDR3 sequence: CASSMDRNYGYTF. The CDR3 bases are TGTGCCAGTAGTATGGACAGAAACTATGGCTACACCTTC.

The V call is TRBV10-3, the J call TRBJ2-1, with 10 bases aligning to TRBD2. Per the germline V gene, CDR1 is ENHRY and CDR2 is SYGVKD. This CDR3 has 16 amino acids. V lost 0 bases, J lost 8 bases, and 7 bases stayed unmatched. Here the CDR3 reads CAISESGPAGGHEQFF. For the CDR3, the DNA is TGTGCCATCAGTGAGTCTGGGCCAGCGGGAGGGCATGAGCAGTTCTTC.

The chain joins TRBV7-9 to TRBJ1-6; tentative D call: TRBD1 (6 bases). Germline V CDR1 and CDR2: SEHNR, FQNEAQ (reference sequence). Between the trimmed V and J ends, which lost 3 bases and 6 bases, there was a span of 15 bases. The CDR3 is 16 amino acids. The CDR3 protein is CASSFWRGTGNSPLHF. CDR3 coding DNA: TGTGCCAGCAGCTTCTGGAGGGGGACGGGTAATTCACCCCTCCACTTT.

The chain links TRBV19 to TRBJ1-2; 10 bases map to TRBD1. Looked up from germline, CDR1 is LNHDA and CDR2 is SQIVND (reference sequence). This CDR3 has 16 amino acids. The trim removed 11 bases at V and 4 bases at J, leaving 16 bases unmatched. CDR3 region: CACSRDRGPGGYGYTF. DNA of the CDR3: TGTGCCTGCAGCCGGGACAGGGGCCCTGGGGGCTATGGCTACACCTTC.

CDR3 bases: TGTGCCTGGAGTGCGGGGGTTGCAGACGAGCAGTACTTC. This codes for CAWSAGVADEQYF. V is TRBV30 and J is TRBJ2-5; maybe TRBD2 (6 bases). The tail of the sequence fits TRBJ2-7 better, so the J call may be wrong. This CDR3 region has 13 residues. In germline, CDR1 is GTSNPN, CDR2 SVGIG (reference sequence).

V gene TRBV11-2 combines with J gene TRBJ1-2, with D possibly TRBD1 on 5 matching bases. Germline V gives CDR1 SGHAT, CDR2 FQNNGV. V was clipped by 0 bases and J by 6 bases, with 11 bases between them. The CDR3 runs to 14 residues. The CDR3 DNA is TGTGCCAGCAGCTTAGAGGGGCACTGGGATGGCTACACCTTC. Amino acids: CASSLEGHWDGYTF.

The rearrangement links TRBV27 to TRBJ1-2, with D unclear. CDR1 is MNHEY, CDR2 SMNVEV, per germline (reference sequence). The CDR3 length is 14 residues. The V end lost 6 bases, the J end lost 8 bases, and 19 bases lay between the germline ends. This chain's CDR3 is CASSPLYMEEGYTF. In nucleotides, the CDR3 is TGTGCCAGCAGCCCACTCTACATGGAGGAAGGCTACACCTTC.